These 23 T cell receptor beta chains were sequenced from one sample in a study of OX40 agonist ivuxolimab in advanced cancers. Library preparation employed the immunoSEQ multiplex PCR assay. The table was pulled from immuneACCESS by TCRdb, which kept in-frame rearrangements only. Such tables lose some clones; where checked, under half of the loss comes from unresolved V genes, and the rest has no known cause. Across this sample there are tens of thousands of clones, with 85% to 90% seen only once. Approximately 1.3% of the sample lies in the top ten. This sample comprised CD4+ or CD8+ T cells sorted from blood, obtained in a trial of the OX40 agonist ivuxolimab. These receptors were taken from an adult with an advanced solid tumor such as melanoma, head and neck, liver or kidney cancer.

This clone was seen a single time. The chain joins TRBV19 to TRBJ1-6; maybe TRBD1 (5 bases). Trimming shortened V by 1 base and J by 5 bases, and 12 bases separated the two germline ends. Per the germline V gene, CDR1 is LNHDA and CDR2 is SQIVND (reference sequence). The CDR3 spans 16 residues. The CDR3 sequence: CASSIATGRNNSPLHF. The CDR3 DNA sequence: TGTGCCAGTAGTATAGCCACAGGACGGAATAATTCACCCCTCCACTTT.

A single count supports this clone. The CDR3 protein is CASKKGARNYGYTF. The CDR3 region has the DNA TGTGCCAGCAAGAAGGGGGCCCGAAACTATGGCTACACCTTC. The V call is TRBV6-1, the J call TRBJ1-2; 7 nucleotides match TRBD1. The CDR3 runs to 14 residues. Germline lookup yields CDR1 MNHNS and CDR2 SASEGT. The J segment lost 2 bases and the V segment lost 7 bases, leaving 7 bases of the junction unmatched.

In its sample, this clone was seen once. In the same sample, other DNA sequences code for this CDR3. The V call is TRBV6-5, the J call TRBJ1-3; 7 positions agree with TRBD1. In germline, CDR1 is MNHEY, CDR2 SVGAGI. CDR3 length: 14 residues. The junction had 0 bases not matched to a gene; V was cut back by 0 bases and J by 4 bases. The DNA for the CDR3 is TGTGCCAGCAGTTACTCGACAGGGGGAAACACCATATATTTT. Translation: CASSYSTGGNTIYF.

The V and J genes are TRBV9 and TRBJ2-1; maybe TRBD2 (6 bases). Per germline, CDR1 SGDLS and CDR2 YYNGEE. V dropped 3 bases and J dropped 8 bases, with 9 bases sitting between them. The CDR3 spans 12 residues. Written as DNA, the CDR3 is TGTGCCAGCAGCGCGGACTATTATGAGCAGTTCTTC. Translated, it gives CASSADYYEQFF.

The gene calls are TRBV7-2 and TRBJ1-1; 7 bases map to TRBD1. The J segment lost 1 base and the V segment lost 1 base, leaving 6 bases of the junction unmatched. This CDR3 spans 16 amino acids. The germline CDR1 and CDR2 sequences are SGHTA and FQGNSA. In nucleotides, the CDR3 is TGTGCCAGCAGCTTAGTTCAGTCAGGGGGGAACACTGAAGCTTTCTTT. This translates into CASSLVQSGGNTEAFF.

This clone was detected only once. J is TRBJ2-3 and V is TRBV28; D call uncertain. The CDR3 extends over 11 amino acids. The germline V gene encodes CDR1 MDHEN and CDR2 SYDVKM. V dropped 10 bases and J dropped 0 bases, with 5 bases sitting between them. CDR3 sequence: CATKSTDTQYF. The CDR3 nucleotides are TGTGCCACAAAAAGCACAGATACGCAGTATTTT.

This chain joins TRBV7-8 and TRBJ2-5; D uncertain. Trimming pared 1 base from V and 7 bases from J, leaving 10 bases between. CDR1 and CDR2 (germline): SGHVS, FQNEAQ. This CDR3 contains 13 residues. The CDR3 region has the DNA TGTGCCAGCAGCTTAGAGGCCGCCGGGACCCAGTACTTC. As protein: CASSLEAAGTQYF.

This clone was detected a few times. DNA of the CDR3: TGTGCCAGCAGCCCGAGCACGAGGACCCAGTACTTC. It translates to CASSPSTRTQYF. This chain joins TRBV7-6 and TRBJ2-5; no firm D call. Germline CDR1 and CDR2: SGHVS and FNYEAQ. Trimming took off 5 bases at V and 7 bases at J, with 11 bases between the two ends. The CDR3 sequence is 12 residues long.

The rearrangement joins TRBV7-2 to TRBJ1-5, with D hard to call. V was pared by 0 bases and J by 9 bases, with 15 bases between. The CDR3 has 15 residues. Germline V gene data show CDR1 as SGHTA and CDR2 as FQGNSA. In nucleotides, the CDR3 is TGTGCCAGCAGCTTAGCGCTAGGAGGATCCGGGCCCCAGCATTTT. Its protein is CASSLALGGSGPQHF.

This chain connects TRBV27 to TRBJ1-6; no clear D gene. Between the trimmed V and J ends, which lost 5 bases and 3 bases, there was a span of 8 bases. CDR3 size: 14 residues. The germline CDR1 and CDR2 sequences are MNHEY and SMNVEV (reference sequence). The chain's CDR3 is CASSAAVYNSPLHF. The CDR3, as DNA: TGTGCCAGCAGTGCGGCAGTCTATAATTCACCCCTCCACTTT.

This chain connects TRBV7-2 to TRBJ1-2; 9 nucleotides agree with TRBD1. The CDR3 spans 15 residues. Germline V gene lookup returns CDR1 SGHTA and CDR2 FQGNSA. V gave up 1 base and J gave up 5 bases; unmatched junction bases: 5. Here the CDR3 DNA reads TGTGCCAGCAGCTTAGGGGACAGGGTTGGGTATGGCTACACCTTC. It is translated as CASSLGDRVGYGYTF.

This clone was observed a few times. The chain recombines TRBV7-9 with TRBJ1-2; 7 bases align to TRBD1. The V gene end was trimmed by 5 bases and the J gene end by 2 bases; junction bases not matched to a gene: 11. The CDR3 is 16 amino acids. Per the germline V gene, CDR1 is SEHNR and CDR2 is FQNEAQ (reference sequence). CDR3 sequence reads: CASSRRGGNVNYGYTF. CDR3 coding DNA: TGTGCCAGCAGCCGACGAGGGGGCAACGTCAACTATGGCTACACCTTC.

The rearrangement links TRBV29-1 to TRBJ1-3; D may be TRBD1 (6 bases). This CDR3 contains 14 residues. In germline, CDR1 is SQVTM, CDR2 ANQGSEA. Trimming removed 2 bases at V and 7 bases at J, with 15 bases between. Written as DNA, the CDR3 is TGCAGCGTTGAATTTGAAGGGGGTGAGAACACCATATATTTT. As protein: CSVEFEGGENTIYF.

The rearrangement joins TRBV10-1 to TRBJ2-7; TRBD2 is a possible D gene (6 bases). In germline, CDR1 is WNHNN, CDR2 SYGVQD (reference sequence). Trimming took off 10 bases at V and 4 bases at J, with 20 bases between the two ends. There are 14 residues in the CDR3. CDR3 in amino acids: CATKPENGGYEQYF. The CDR3 DNA sequence: TGCGCCACCAAACCTGAGAATGGGGGGTACGAGCAGTACTTC.

This clone was observed a handful of times. The rearrangement links TRBV15 to TRBJ1-1; tentatively, D is TRBD1 (5 bases). This CDR3 region has 12 residues. Trimming stripped 0 bases from V and 10 bases from J, with 9 bases between. Germline V lookup: CDR1 LNHNV, CDR2 YYDKDF (reference sequence). CDR3 sequence: CATSRDWGGAFF. In DNA form, the CDR3 reads TGTGCCACCAGCAGAGATTGGGGGGGAGCTTTCTTT.

V gene TRBV5-5 combines with J gene TRBJ2-5; TRBD2 is a possible D gene (5 bases). Germline CDR1 is SGHKS and CDR2 is YYEKEE (reference sequence). Trimming cost V 0 bases and J 5 bases, with 23 bases left between them. The CDR3 sequence is 18 residues long. The DNA for the CDR3 is TGTGCCAGCAGCTTGGGGGTCGGTCTAGCTTACATTCCGGAGACCCAGTACTTC. Encoded protein: CASSLGVGLAYIPETQYF.

This clone was seen a single time. The chain joins TRBV18 to TRBJ1-1; a weak D match, TRBD1 (6 bases). Germline V gene data show CDR1 as KGHSH and CDR2 as LQKENI. With 0 bases removed from V and 2 bases from J, the gap between germline ends came to 10 bases. This CDR3 is 15 amino acids long. CDR3 protein: CASSPPGRGNTEAFF. The CDR3, as DNA: TGTGCCAGCTCACCACCGGGCAGGGGAAACACTGAAGCTTTCTTT.

The gene calls are TRBV28 and TRBJ1-6, with a possible D match to TRBD1 (5 bases). V lost 3 bases to trimming and J lost 8 bases, with 11 bases between them. The length of the CDR3 is 14 residues. CDR1 is MDHEN and CDR2 is SYDVKM in the germline V gene. The CDR3 loop reads CASSFRDRYSPLHF. The CDR3 DNA is TGTGCCAGCAGTTTCCGGGACCGCTATTCACCCCTCCACTTT.

V usage is TRBV18 and J usage is TRBJ1-5, with 7 positions matching TRBD1. CDR3 length: 15 amino acids. CDR1 is KGHSH and CDR2 is LQKENI in the germline V gene. The trim removed 3 bases at V and 2 bases at J, leaving 4 bases unmatched. CDR3 DNA sequence: TGTGCCAGCTCACCTCAAGGGGGCGGCAATCAGCCCCAGCATTTT. Protein product: CASSPQGGGNQPQHF.

The rearrangement joins TRBV7-9 to TRBJ1-4; possibly TRBD1 for D (6 bases). The CDR3 spans 15 residues. V dropped 1 base and J dropped 8 bases, with 14 bases sitting between them. Germline-derived CDR1 and CDR2 are SEHNR and FQNEAQ (reference sequence). The CDR3 loop is CASSLGSGQGEKLFF. CDR3 nucleotide sequence: TGTGCCAGCAGCTTAGGATCGGGGCAGGGGGAAAAACTGTTTTTT.

Only one count was recorded for this clone. The gene calls are TRBV9 and TRBJ2-2; D not resolved. This CDR3 region has 14 residues. From germline, CDR1 is SGDLS and CDR2 YYNGEE. The V gene lost 0 bases and the J gene lost 3 bases, with 6 bases spanning the gap. The CDR3 is CASSVDGHTGELFF. CDR3 bases: TGTGCCAGCAGCGTAGATGGGCACACCGGGGAGCTGTTTTTT.

This chain uses TRBV10-1 with TRBJ2-5; no clear D gene. The germline V gene has CDR1 WNHNN and CDR2 SYGVQD (reference sequence). The CDR3 covers 12 residues. V dropped 2 bases and J dropped 4 bases, with 5 bases sitting between them. Here the CDR3 reads CASSEDGETQYF. The DNA for the CDR3 is TGCGCCAGCAGTGAGGACGGAGAGACCCAGTACTTC.

The chain uses TRBV7-9 and TRBJ2-3; 9 nucleotides match TRBD1. The CDR3 length is 15 residues. J was trimmed by 3 bases and V by 7 bases; bases with no gene match: 8. Looked up from germline, CDR1 is SEHNR and CDR2 is FQNEAQ (reference sequence). The CDR3 spells CASTLQGARTDTQYF. The DNA for the CDR3 is TGTGCCAGCACGCTACAGGGGGCGCGAACAGATACGCAGTATTTT.